Below are 13 T cell receptor beta chains sequenced from a single sample in a study of tumor-infiltrating lymphocytes in primary liver carcinoma. The study extracted blood RNA from unsorted whole blood and also extracted germline DNA. With approximately 500 ng total RNA as template and a constant-region primer, TCR beta cDNA was made. A slightly modified ARM-PCR protocol with three nested multiplex PCR rounds produced these TCR beta libraries. Investigators reported that the first two PCR rounds, at roughly 10 cycles each, used TRBV1-TRBV30 forward primers with a C-beta reverse primer. TCRdb re-called the multiplex PCR reads through MiXCR, storing one row per CDR3 protein. The sample includes about 320,000 distinct CDR3 sequences, 60% to 80% of them seen just once. The source material was peripheral blood. These receptors all come from a man aged 40-55 years with primary liver carcinoma and hepatitis B virus infection.

This clonotype has only a few counts. The chain employs TRBV5-1 and TRBJ2-2, with 9 positions matching TRBD1. V trimming: 5 bases; J trimming: 3 bases; junction bases outside the gene matches: 8. The CDR3 sequence is 16 residues long. Germline CDR1 reads SGHRS; CDR2 reads YFSETQ. The CDR3 region has the DNA TGCGCCAGCAGACATCCGGGACAGGGAGACACCGGGGAGCTGTTTTTT. It translates to CASRHPGQGDTGELFF.

About this clonotype itself: A much more abundant neighbour one base away suggests this may be a read error. The CDR3 ends on some other residue instead of the conserved phenylalanine or tryptophan, so this is likely a read error. The V and J genes are TRBV11-2 and TRBJ2-1; D gene ambiguous. Trimming removed 2 bases at V and 7 bases at J, with 6 bases between. CDR3 size: 12 residues. Germline CDR1 reads SGHAT; CDR2 reads FQNNGV. As DNA, the CDR3 is TGTGCCAGCAGCTTATGGCGGAATGAGCAGTTCTCC. It codes for CASSLWRNEQFS.

The table lists this clonotype with many counts. The chain joins TRBV6-2 or TRBV6-3 to TRBJ1-5, with 7 bases aligning to TRBD1. Germline V gene data show CDR1 as MNHEY and CDR2 as SVGEGT. V dropped 2 bases and J dropped 5; count of bases not matched to a gene: 3. This CDR3 has 14 residues. As DNA, the CDR3 is TGTGCCAGCAGTTACCAGGGGGACCATCAGCCCCAGCATTTT. This codes for CASSYQGDHQPQHF.

Details on this clonotype: A read error may produce the germline difference seen at one junction end. The chain is built from TRBV11-2 and TRBJ1-2; D possibly corresponds to TRBD1 (6 bases). Germline assignment: CDR1 SGHAT and CDR2 FQNNGV. This CDR3 contains 16 residues. The CDR3 is CASSLDTWQGPYGYTF. The CDR3 DNA reads as TGTGCCAGCAGTTTAGATACGTGGCAGGGGCCCTATGGCTACACCTTC. Drawing the rest from reference TRBV11-2 and TRBJ1-2, the complete variable domain is EAGVAQSPRYKIIEKRQSVAFWCNPISGHATLYWYQQILGQGPKLLIQFQNNGVVDDSQLPKDRFSAERLKGVDSTLKIQPAKLEDSAVYLCASSLDTWQGPYGYTFGSGTRLTVV.

This clonotype has just a few counts. This sequence joins TRBV5-1 and TRBJ1-4, with D unresolved. With 3 bases removed from V and 8 bases from J, the gap between germline ends came to 17 bases. The CDR3 has 15 amino acids. Germline V CDR1 and CDR2: SGHRS, YFSETQ. The CDR3: CASSSTGKAEEKLFF. DNA for the CDR3: TGCGCCAGCAGCTCCACGGGGAAAGCTGAAGAAAAACTGTTTTTT.

This sequence joins TRBV29-1 and TRBJ2-5; D gene ambiguous. Germline V gene lookup returns CDR1 SQVTM and CDR2 ANQGSEA. Between the trimmed V and J ends, which lost 5 bases and 10 bases, there was a span of 14 bases. The CDR3 sequence is 11 residues long. The CDR3 nucleotides are TGCAGCGTTTCCCAAGCAGAGGTCCAGTACTTC. Amino acids: CSVSQAEVQYF.

Comment on this clonotype: The junction departs from the called germline gene at one end, perhaps through a read error. The chain employs TRBV5-4 and TRBJ2-2, with 7 positions matching TRBD1. Germline loops: CDR1 SGHNT, CDR2 YYREEE (reference sequence). The CDR3 sequence is 15 residues long. CDR3 sequence reads: CGSSLEGAFPGELLF. The CDR3 DNA follows: TGTGGCAGCAGCCTCGAGGGGGCGTTCCCCGGGGAGCTGTTATTT. Full variable domain (rest looked up from reference TRBV5-4 and TRBJ2-2): ETGVTQSPTHLIKTRGQQVTLRCSSQSGHNTVSWYQQALGQGPQFIFQYYREEENGRGNFPPRFSGLQFPNYSSELNVNALELDDSALYLCGSSLEGAFPGELLFGEGSRLTVL.

This rearrangement joins TRBV5-1 to TRBJ1-1; 7 positions match TRBD1. This CDR3 has 14 amino acids. Germline CDR1 is SGHRS and CDR2 is YFSETQ. V was clipped by 3 bases and J by 1 base; unmatched bases: 3. CDR3 DNA: TGCGCCAGCAGCTCGGACAGGACGAACACTGAAGCTTTCTTT. This gives the protein CASSSDRTNTEAFF.

Details on this clonotype: A read error is likely, as this CDR3 ends without the conserved phenylalanine or tryptophan. J is TRBJ1-2 and V is TRBV6-1, with D hard to call. The V end lost 1 base, the J end lost 5 bases, and 2 bases lay between the germline ends. In germline, CDR1 is MNHNS, CDR2 SASEGT. CDR3 size: 11 residues. The CDR3 reads CASSEGYGYTL. CDR3 sequence (DNA): TGTGCCAGCAGTGAAGGGTATGGCTACACCTTA.

The rearrangement links TRBV20-1 to TRBJ2-3; 12 positions match TRBD2. V dropped 5 bases and J dropped 3; count of bases not matched to a gene: 3. Germline V gene sequence: CDR1 DFQATT, CDR2 SNEGSKA (reference sequence). The CDR3 sequence is 14 residues long. CDR3 nucleotide sequence: TGCAGTGCTTTCGGGACTAGCGGGACAGATACGCAGTATTTT. As protein: CSAFGTSGTDTQYF.

A note on this clonotype: Germline and junction disagree at one end, which may indicate a read error. The V call is TRBV5-1, the J call TRBJ2-7; D not resolved. The germline CDR1 and CDR2 sequences are SGHRS and YFSETQ. The CDR3 is 15 residues long. The CDR3 DNA sequence: TGCACCAGCAGCCACGCTAAGCGTCTGTCCTACGAGCAGTACTTC. It codes for CTSSHAKRLSYEQYF.

J is TRBJ2-7 and V is TRBV4-3; D is unclear. Germline loops: CDR1 LGHNA, CDR2 YSLEER. V shed 0 bases and J shed 0 bases, with 9 bases lying between them. CDR3 size: 15 residues. CDR3 DNA sequence: TGCGCCAGCAGCCAAGATCGGGTCAACTCCTACGAGCAGTACTTC. It encodes CASSQDRVNSYEQYF.

The chain carries TRBV11-2 and TRBJ2-7; the D is unclear. Trimming stripped 0 bases from V and 7 bases from J, with 13 bases between. Germline CDR1 is SGHAT and CDR2 is FQNNGV. The CDR3 covers 14 residues. CDR3 residues: CASSLDLGREEQYF. The CDR3 region has the DNA TGTGCCAGCAGCTTAGATCTAGGTAGGGAAGAGCAGTACTTC.